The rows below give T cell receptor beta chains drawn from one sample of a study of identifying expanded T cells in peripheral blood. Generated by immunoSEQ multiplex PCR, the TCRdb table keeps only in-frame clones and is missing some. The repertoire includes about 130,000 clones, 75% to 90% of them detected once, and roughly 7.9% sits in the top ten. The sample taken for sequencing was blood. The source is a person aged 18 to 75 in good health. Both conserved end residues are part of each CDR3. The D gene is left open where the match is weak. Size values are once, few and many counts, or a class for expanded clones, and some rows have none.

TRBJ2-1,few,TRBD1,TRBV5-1,CASSGQGANEQFF,TGCGCCAGCAGTGGACAGGGGGCGAATGAGCAGTTCTTC
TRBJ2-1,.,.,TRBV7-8,CASSLSGRAVNEQFF,TGTGCCAGCAGCTTGAGTGGGAGAGCGGTCAATGAGCAGTTCTTC
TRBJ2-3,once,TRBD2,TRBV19,CASSMGWASGDTQYF,TGTGCCAGTAGTATGGGGTGGGCTAGCGGAGATACGCAGTATTTT
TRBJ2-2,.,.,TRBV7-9,CASKFGGNTGELFF,TGTGCCAGCAAATTTGGAGGGAACACCGGGGAGCTGTTTTTT
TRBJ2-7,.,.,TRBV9,CASSPLGCEQYF,TGTGCCAGCAGCCCCCTCGGGTGCGAGCAGTACTTC
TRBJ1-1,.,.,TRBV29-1,CSVEGKLGFNTEAFF,TGCAGCGTTGAGGGCAAGTTGGGTTTCAACACTGAAGCTTTCTTT
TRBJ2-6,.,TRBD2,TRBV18,CASSPRGLGNSGANVLTF,TGTGCCAGCTCACCAAGAGGACTAGGAAACTCTGGGGCCAACGTCCTGACTTTC
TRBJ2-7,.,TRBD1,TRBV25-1,CASSPITGANYEQYF,TGTGCCAGCAGTCCTATAACAGGGGCGAACTACGAGCAGTACTTC
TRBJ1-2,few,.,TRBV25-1,CASGDRPGYTF,TGTGCCAGCGGCGACAGGCCGGGCTACACCTTC
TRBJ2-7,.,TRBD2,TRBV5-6,CASSFGAGESSYEQYF,TGTGCCAGCAGCTTTGGAGCGGGAGAGAGCTCCTACGAGCAGTACTTC
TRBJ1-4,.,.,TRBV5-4,CASSLWTTNEKLFF,TGTGCCAGCAGCTTGTGGACAACTAATGAAAAACTGTTTTTT
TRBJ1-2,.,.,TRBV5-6,CASSLDRRNYGYTF,TGTGCCAGCAGCCTTGACAGAAGGAACTATGGCTACACCTTC
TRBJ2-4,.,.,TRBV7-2,CASSLAKNIQYF,TGTGCCAGCAGCTTAGCCAAAAACATTCAGTACTTC
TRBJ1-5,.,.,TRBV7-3,CASSLKARGFQPQHF,TGTGCCAGCAGCTTAAAGGCTCGGGGGTTTCAGCCCCAGCATTTT
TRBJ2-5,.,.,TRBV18,CASSLSQETQYF,TGTGCCAGCTCCCTCTCACAAGAGACCCAGTACTTC
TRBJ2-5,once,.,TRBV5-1,CASSLSQRTFQETQYF,TGCGCCAGCAGCTTGTCTCAGCGGACGTTCCAAGAGACCCAGTACTTC
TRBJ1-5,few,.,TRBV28,CASSEGNQPQHF,TGTGCCAGCAGTGAGGGGAATCAGCCCCAGCATTTT
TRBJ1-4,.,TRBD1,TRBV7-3,CASSRGQGEKLFF,TGTGCCAGCAGCAGGGGACAGGGTGAAAAACTGTTTTTT
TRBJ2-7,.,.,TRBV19,CASSEAYEQYF,TGTGCCTCTTCGGAAGCCTACGAGCAGTACTTC
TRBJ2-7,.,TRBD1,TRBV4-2,CASSQLTGGNLNEQYF,TGTGCCAGCAGCCAATTGACAGGGGGAAATCTCAACGAGCAGTACTTC
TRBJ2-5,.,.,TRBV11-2,CASSLYSAGETQYF,TGTGCCAGCAGCTTATATAGCGCTGGGGAGACCCAGTACTTC
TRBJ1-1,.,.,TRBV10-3,CAISVGGNTEAFF,TGTGCCATCAGTGTGGGCGGGAACACTGAAGCTTTCTTT
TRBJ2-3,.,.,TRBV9,CASSVLETDTQYF,TGTGCCAGCAGCGTACTGGAAACAGATACGCAGTATTTT
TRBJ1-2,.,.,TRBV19,CASSFLDSISYTF,TGTGCCAGTAGTTTCCTGGACAGTATTAGCTACACCTTC
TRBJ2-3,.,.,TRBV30,CAWREVTDTQYF,TGTGCCTGGAGGGAAGTCACAGATACGCAGTATTTT
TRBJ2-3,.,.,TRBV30,CALLPEYTDTQYF,TGTGCCTTGCTACCAGAGTACACAGATACGCAGTATTTT
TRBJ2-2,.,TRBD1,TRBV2,CASRGTGQGGELFF,TGTGCCAGCAGAGGGACAGGTCAAGGCGGGGAGCTGTTTTTT
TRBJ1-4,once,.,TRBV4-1,CASRPPGLPNEKLFF,TGCGCCAGCAGACCACCGGGTCTTCCGAATGAAAAACTGTTTTTT
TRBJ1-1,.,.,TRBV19,CASSFQLNTEAFF,TGTGCCAGTAGTTTTCAACTGAACACTGAAGCTTTCTTT
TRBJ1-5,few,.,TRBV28,CATPGNQPQHF,TGTGCCACCCCAGGGAATCAGCCCCAGCATTTT
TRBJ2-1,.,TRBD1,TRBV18,CASSPRDRTPYNEQFF,TGTGCCAGCTCACCCCGGGACAGGACCCCATACAATGAGCAGTTCTTC
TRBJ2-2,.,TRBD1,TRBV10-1,CASSTGGNTGELFF,TGCGCCAGCAGCACAGGGGGCAACACCGGGGAGCTGTTTTTT
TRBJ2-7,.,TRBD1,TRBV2,CASSRRQGYEQYF,TGTGCCAGCAGTCGAAGACAGGGCTACGAGCAGTACTTC
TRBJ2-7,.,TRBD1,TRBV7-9,CASSLTGQGRSYEQYF,TGTGCCAGCAGCTTAACGGGACAGGGTCGATCCTACGAGCAGTACTTC
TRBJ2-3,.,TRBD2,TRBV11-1,CASSWGGADTQYF,TGTGCCAGCAGCTGGGGGGGGGCAGATACGCAGTATTTT
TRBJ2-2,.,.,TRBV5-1,CASSFSQGLDTGELFF,TGCGCCAGCAGCTTTTCCCAGGGGTTGGACACCGGGGAGCTGTTTTTT
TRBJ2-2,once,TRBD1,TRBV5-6,CASSSGTGLFWNTGELFF,TGTGCCAGCAGCTCCGGGACAGGTCTTTTTTGGAACACCGGGGAGCTGTTTTTT
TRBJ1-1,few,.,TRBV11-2,CASSLGQGAEAFF,TGTGCCAGCAGCTTAGGGCAGGGTGCTGAAGCTTTCTTT
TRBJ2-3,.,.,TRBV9,CASSVAPTRISTDTQYF,TGTGCCAGCAGCGTGGCCCCTACTAGGATTAGCACAGATACGCAGTATTTT
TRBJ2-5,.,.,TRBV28,CASSFLGETQYF,TGTGCCAGCAGTTTTTTGGGGGAGACCCAGTACTTC
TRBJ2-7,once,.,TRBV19,CASRAWGEQYF,TGTGCCAGCCGGGCCTGGGGGGAGCAGTACTTC
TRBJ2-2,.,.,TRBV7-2,CASSRDTGELFF,TGTGCCAGCAGCCGGGACACCGGGGAGCTGTTTTTT
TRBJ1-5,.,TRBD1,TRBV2,CASSPDRVDQPQHF,TGTGCCAGCAGCCCCGACAGGGTAGACCAGCCCCAGCATTTT
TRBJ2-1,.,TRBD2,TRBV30,CAWTGTSRGNEQFF,TGTGCCTGGACCGGGACTAGCCGTGGAAATGAGCAGTTCTTC
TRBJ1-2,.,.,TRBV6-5,CATKTGSLSSFGYTF,TGTGCCACCAAAACCGGGAGTCTCTCCAGCTTTGGCTACACCTTC
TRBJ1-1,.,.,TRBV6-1,CASSVTFMNTEAFF,TGTGCCAGCAGTGTAACGTTCATGAACACTGAAGCTTTCTTT
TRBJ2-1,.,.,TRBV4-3,CASSSEQGYEQFF,TGCGCCAGCAGCTCTGAACAGGGATATGAGCAGTTCTTC
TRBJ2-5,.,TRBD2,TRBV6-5,CASSYGGSGGTQYF,TGTGCCAGCAGTTACGGCGGGAGCGGGGGGACCCAGTACTTC
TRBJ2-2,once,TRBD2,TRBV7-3,CASSLQGTSASAGELFF,TGTGCCAGCAGCTTGCAAGGGACTAGCGCAAGCGCCGGGGAGCTGTTTTTT
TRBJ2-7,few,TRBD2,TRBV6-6,CASSFRGGGIYEQYF,TGTGCCAGCAGTTTTCGGGGCGGGGGGATTTACGAGCAGTACTTC
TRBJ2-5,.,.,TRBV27,CASSTGTEETQYF,TGTGCCAGCAGCACTGGGACGGAAGAGACCCAGTACTTC
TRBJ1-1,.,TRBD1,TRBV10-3,CAISGQGGGTEAFF,TGTGCCATCAGTGGACAGGGGGGAGGCACTGAAGCTTTCTTT
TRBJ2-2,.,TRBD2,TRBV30,CAWKGAGANTGELFF,TGTGCCTGGAAGGGCGCGGGGGCGAACACCGGGGAGCTGTTTTTT
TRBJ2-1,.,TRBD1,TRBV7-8,CASSSSPGGTGLSQFF,TGTGCCAGCAGCTCGAGCCCTGGGGGGACAGGGTTGTCGCAGTTCTTC
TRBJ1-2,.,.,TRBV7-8,CASSRDGYGYTF,TGTGCCAGCAGCCGGGACGGCTATGGCTACACCTTC
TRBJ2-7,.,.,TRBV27,CARTSRFQDDEQYF,TGTGCCAGGACTTCAAGGTTTCAGGATGACGAGCAGTACTTC
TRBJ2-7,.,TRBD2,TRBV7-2,CASSPVVAGVGEQYF,TGTGCCAGCAGCCCGGTAGTAGCGGGAGTTGGCGAGCAGTACTTC
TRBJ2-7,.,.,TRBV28,CASSSGSSYEQYF,TGTGCCAGCAGTTCGGGGAGCTCCTACGAGCAGTACTTC